This T cell receptor (beta chain) was identified in a study of identifying expanded T cells in peripheral blood. Per the germline V gene, CDR1 is LNHDA and CDR2 is SQIVND (reference sequence). V lost 5 bases to trimming and J lost 4 bases, with 20 bases between them. CDR3 length: 16 amino acids. Healthy donors had no documented immune events, such as infections, while sampled. Worth noting for this clone: Antigen specificity is unknown.

Study outcomes and limitations: Clone count variance between roughly two-week samples rose with total template count. Differentially abundant clones: about 1.2 between replicates, about 17 at about two weeks, approximately 18 at four.

TCRdb's table, derived via immunoSEQ multiplex PCR, lists solely in-frame clones and lacks some. The sample lists 85,000 to 95,000 clones, about nine tenths seen once, with about 3.9% in the top ten. This clonotype was sampled from a person between 18 and 75 years old in good health. Sequences were obtained from blood. This sequence joins TRBV19 and TRBJ1-1; TRBD1 might be the D (6 bases). CDR3 coding DNA: TGTGCCAGTAGTCTAACGGGGGCCGGTCGTGCCACTGAAGCTTTCTTT. It specifies CASSLTGAGRATEAFF.